This TCR beta chain was recovered during a study of metastatic and nonmetastatic thyroid tumors (TCRdb year 2020). For the study in its entirety: The researchers compared repertoires between peripheral blood samples and tumor or nodule tissue samples from patients with malignant or benign thyroid disease. Paper-wide results and their limitations: In both blood and tumor samples, malignant tumors were reported to have significantly higher TCR beta diversity than benign nodules.

Germline trimming amounts to 6 bases on V and 4 bases on J, with 10 as the count of junction bases outside the gene matches. Taken from cysteine to phenylalanine, the CDR3 has 16 residues. Only the CDR3 DNA is retained, 48 bases long and in frame from the first base. CDR1 and CDR2, per the germline V gene (reference sequence), are SGHAT and FQDESV. Receptors were amplified or captured by PCR. For sequencing, an Illumina HiSeq 4000 was employed. High-throughput sequencing was used to profile the TCR beta-chain CDR3 region of every patient. Regarding the original processing steps: A classifier to discriminate distant-metastatic papillary thyroid cancer patients was built from CDR3 differences across clinicopathological groups. The Shannon index was used to measure repertoire diversity, and the Morisita-Horn index was used to measure how similar tumor and blood repertoires were. The public reads were reprocessed in TCRdb via fastp at Q25 and MiXCR, keeping in-frame beta chains. TCRdb's processing, not the authors', yielded these V and J calls. This sample has some 6,800 clones in its table, and over 2.5% of those were observed once. Clones ranked in the top ten supply over 15% of the sample.

This clone was seen at least ten times. Its antigen target is currently unknown. No much larger clonotype is one base removed from it; base qualities were not supplied. No patient had received any treatment before thyroid surgery. The study retrospectively analysed patient clinical samples collected from the early 2010s to the late 2010s using T-cell receptor beta sequencing. Sequencing was performed on tumor tissue. The receptor comes from a female donor with papillary thyroid cancer or a benign thyroid nodule (not recorded which). Some clones in this sample may be carry-over from other donors' samples. The chain joins TRBV11-1 to TRBJ2-3; 10 of the junction bases match TRBD2. The base sequence is TGTGCCAGCAGGAAAGCGGGAGGGCCTTCGGCAGATACGCAGTATTTT. This encodes CASRKAGGPSADTQYF.